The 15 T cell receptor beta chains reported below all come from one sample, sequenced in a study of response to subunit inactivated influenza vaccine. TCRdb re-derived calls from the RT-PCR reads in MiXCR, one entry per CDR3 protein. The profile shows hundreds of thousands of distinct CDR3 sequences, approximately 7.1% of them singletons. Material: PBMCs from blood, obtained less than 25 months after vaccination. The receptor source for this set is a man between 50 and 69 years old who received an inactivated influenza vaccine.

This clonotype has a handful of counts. Written as DNA, the CDR3 is TGTGCCAGCAGCCGAGGTGGATCTCCGGAGCAGTACTTC. This sequence encodes CASSRGGSPEQYF. The V and J genes are TRBV11-2 and TRBJ2-7, with no clear D. This CDR3 is built from 13 residues. The ends were cut back, 5 bases at V and 7 bases at J, with 15 bases in the middle. The germline CDR1 and CDR2 sequences are SGHAT and FQNNGV.

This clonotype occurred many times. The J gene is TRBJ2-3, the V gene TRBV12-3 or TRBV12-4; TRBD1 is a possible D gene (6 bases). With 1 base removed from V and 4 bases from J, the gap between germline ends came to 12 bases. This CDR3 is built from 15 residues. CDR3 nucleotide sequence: TGTGCCAGCAGTTTAGTGACGGCAGGGGCAGATACGCAGTATTTT. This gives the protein CASSLVTAGADTQYF.

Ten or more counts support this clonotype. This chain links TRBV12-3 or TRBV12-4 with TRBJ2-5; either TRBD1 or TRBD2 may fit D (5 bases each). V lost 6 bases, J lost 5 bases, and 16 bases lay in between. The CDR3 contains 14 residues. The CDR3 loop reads CASRAGTTGETQYF. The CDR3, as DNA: TGTGCCAGCAGAGCCGGGACCACGGGGGAGACCCAGTACTTC.

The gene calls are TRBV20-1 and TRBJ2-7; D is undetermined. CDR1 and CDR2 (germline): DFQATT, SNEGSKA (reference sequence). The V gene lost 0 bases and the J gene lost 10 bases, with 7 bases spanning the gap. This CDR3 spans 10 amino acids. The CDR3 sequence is CSARDAKQYF. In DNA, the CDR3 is TGCAGTGCTAGAGATGCAAAACAGTACTTC.

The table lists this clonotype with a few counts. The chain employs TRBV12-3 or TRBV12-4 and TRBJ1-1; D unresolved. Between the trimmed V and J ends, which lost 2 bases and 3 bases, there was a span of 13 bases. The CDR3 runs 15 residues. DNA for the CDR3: TGTGCCAGCAGTTTATCCGCAGGCTCGGACACTGAAGCTTTCTTT. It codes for CASSLSAGSDTEAFF.

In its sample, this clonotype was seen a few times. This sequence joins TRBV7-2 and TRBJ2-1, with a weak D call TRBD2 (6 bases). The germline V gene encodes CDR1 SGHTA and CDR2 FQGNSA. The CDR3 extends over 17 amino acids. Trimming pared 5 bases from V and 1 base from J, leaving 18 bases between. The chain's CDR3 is CASSPLRGSPSYNEQFF. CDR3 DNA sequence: TGTGCCAGCAGCCCCCTCCGGGGGAGTCCTTCCTACAATGAGCAGTTCTTC.

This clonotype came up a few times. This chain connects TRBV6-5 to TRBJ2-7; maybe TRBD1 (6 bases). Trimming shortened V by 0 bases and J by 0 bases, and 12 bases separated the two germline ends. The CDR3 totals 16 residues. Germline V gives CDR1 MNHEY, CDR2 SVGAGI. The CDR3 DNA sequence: TGTGCCAGCAGTTACTCGACAGGCAAAGGCTCCTACGAGCAGTACTTC. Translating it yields CASSYSTGKGSYEQYF.

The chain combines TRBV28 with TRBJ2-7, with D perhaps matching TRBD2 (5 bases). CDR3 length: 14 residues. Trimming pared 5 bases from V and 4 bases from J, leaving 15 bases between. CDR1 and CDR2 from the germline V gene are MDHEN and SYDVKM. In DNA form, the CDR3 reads TGTGCCAGCAGTCTCCCGGGGTCCCTTTACGAGCAGTACTTC. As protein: CASSLPGSLYEQYF. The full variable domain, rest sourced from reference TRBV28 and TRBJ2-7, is DVKVTQSSRYLVKRTGEKVFLECVQDMDHENMFWYRQDPGLGLRLIYFSYDVKMKEKGDIPEGYSVSREKKERFSLILESASTNQTSMYLCASSLPGSLYEQYFGPGTRLTVT.

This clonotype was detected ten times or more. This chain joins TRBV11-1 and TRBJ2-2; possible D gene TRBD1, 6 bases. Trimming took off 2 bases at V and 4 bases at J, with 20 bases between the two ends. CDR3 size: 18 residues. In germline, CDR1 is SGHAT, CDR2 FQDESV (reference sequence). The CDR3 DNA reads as TGTGCCAGCAGCTTACGGGACATCCGAGGGGTGGGCACCGGGGAGCTGTTTTTT. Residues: CASSLRDIRGVGTGELFF.

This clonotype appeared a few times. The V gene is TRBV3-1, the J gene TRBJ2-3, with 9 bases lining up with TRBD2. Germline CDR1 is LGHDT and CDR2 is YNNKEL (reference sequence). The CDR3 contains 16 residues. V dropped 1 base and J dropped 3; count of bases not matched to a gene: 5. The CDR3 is CASSQVGGGVTDTQYF. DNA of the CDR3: TGTGCCAGCAGCCAAGTCGGCGGGGGGGTTACAGATACGCAGTATTTT.

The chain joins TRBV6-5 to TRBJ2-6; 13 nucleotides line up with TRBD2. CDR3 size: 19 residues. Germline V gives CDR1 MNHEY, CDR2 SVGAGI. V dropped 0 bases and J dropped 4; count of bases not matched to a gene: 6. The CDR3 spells CASSYSGTSGISGANVLTF. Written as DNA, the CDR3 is TGTGCCAGCAGTTACTCCGGGACTAGCGGGATATCAGGGGCCAACGTCCTGACTTTC.

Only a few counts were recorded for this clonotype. The CDR3 sequence: CASSQDLAGGLEQYF. For the CDR3, the DNA is TGTGCCAGCAGCCAAGATCTAGCGGGGGGTCTTGAGCAGTACTTC. The chain carries TRBV4-2 and TRBJ2-7; TRBD2 matches at 11 bases. This CDR3 has 15 amino acids. Germline CDR1 and CDR2: LGHNA and YNFKEQ. V lost 0 bases and J lost 7; bases outside the gene matches: 5.

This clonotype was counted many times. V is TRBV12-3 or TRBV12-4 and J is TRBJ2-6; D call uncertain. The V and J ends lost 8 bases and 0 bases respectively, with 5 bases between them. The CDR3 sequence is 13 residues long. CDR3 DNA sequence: TGTGCCAGCCACGTCTCTGGGGCCAACGTCCTGACTTTC. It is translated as CASHVSGANVLTF.

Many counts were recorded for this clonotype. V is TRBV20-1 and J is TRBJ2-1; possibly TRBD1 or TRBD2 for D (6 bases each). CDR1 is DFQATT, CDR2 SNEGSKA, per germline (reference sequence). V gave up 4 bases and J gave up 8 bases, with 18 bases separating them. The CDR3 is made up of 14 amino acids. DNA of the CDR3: TGCAGTGCTAAAGGAGGGGGTATGGGGGATGAGCAGTTCTTC. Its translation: CSAKGGGMGDEQFF.

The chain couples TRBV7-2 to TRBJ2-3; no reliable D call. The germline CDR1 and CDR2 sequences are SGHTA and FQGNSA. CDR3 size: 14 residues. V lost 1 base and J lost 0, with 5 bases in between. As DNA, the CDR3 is TGTGCCAGCAGCTTAGTGTACAGCACAGATACGCAGTATTTT. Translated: CASSLVYSTDTQYF.